The TCR beta chain under discussion was sequenced for a study of somatic mutations in cytotoxic T cells in rheumatoid arthritis. In the study overall: Flow sorting yielded some V beta antibody-stained T-cell populations at nearly 100% purity, among them V beta1+ cells sequenced for TCRB. Study findings and constraints: Patients with rheumatoid arthritis, but not healthy controls, had CD8+ clonality that increased with age. Exceedance of 20% of CD8+ cells by the largest CD8+ clone occurred in 8 of 65 patients. Antigens targeted by the expanded CD8+ clones were unknown.

Clones were read by immunoSEQ multiplex PCR, and TCRdb kept only the in-frame ones, dropping some. The sample consists of 8,900 or so clones, about 70% of them appearing once. There are a few counts of this clone. Its antigen is unknown. Germline V gene data show CDR1 as LNHNV and CDR2 as YYDKDF (reference sequence). V was trimmed by 0 bases and J by 2 bases, leaving 7 bases between them. The length of the CDR3 is 14 residues. The sequenced material came from CD8+ T cells sorted from blood. This sequence was found in an adult with rheumatoid arthritis. The gene calls are TRBV15 and TRBJ1-1, with D unclear. Here the CDR3 reads CATSRDGRNTEAFF. DNA for the CDR3: TGTGCCACCAGCAGAGACGGCAGAAACACTGAAGCTTTCTTT.